The 13 T cell receptor beta chains listed next were all sequenced from one sample in a study of T-cell memory formation after mild COVID-19. TCRdb ran MiXCR on the 5' RACE reads and lists one entry per CDR3 protein. The data contain hundreds of thousands of distinct CDR3 sequences, about an eighth of them singletons. Specimen: PBMCs or a T cell subset sorted from them (not recorded which). The receptors were gathered from a man aged 18 to 30 who had mild COVID-19 (a few samples of this study predate the infection). Cell type and time point are not known.

This clonotype was found a few times. The chain uses TRBV7-6 and TRBJ2-1, with D perhaps matching TRBD1 (5 bases). Germline values: CDR1 SGHVS, CDR2 FNYEAQ. V dropped 2 bases and J dropped 15 bases, with 17 bases sitting between them. The CDR3 is made up of 13 amino acids. As DNA, the CDR3 is TGTGCCAGCAGCTTACAGGACGCCAGGGATCGGTTCTTC. Protein sequence: CASSLQDARDRFF.

V is TRBV6-5 and J is TRBJ1-2; TRBD1 matches 9 bases. V lost 6 bases to trimming and J lost 6 bases; unmatched junction nucleotides: 2. CDR3 size: 12 residues. Looked up from germline, CDR1 is MNHEY and CDR2 is SVGAGI. The DNA of the CDR3 is TGTGCCAGCAGACAGGGGGCAAATGGCTACACCTTC. Translated: CASRQGANGYTF.

This rearrangement joins TRBV29-1 to TRBJ2-7; the match to TRBD2 covers 10 bases. V lost 6 bases to trimming and J lost 4 bases; unmatched junction nucleotides: 12. Germline CDR1 reads SQVTM; CDR2 reads ANQGSEA. The CDR3 totals 15 residues. CDR3 loop: CSVAGGSGGWYEQYF. The CDR3 DNA is TGCAGCGTCGCCGGGGGTAGCGGGGGGTGGTACGAGCAGTACTTC.

This chain joins TRBV3-1 and TRBJ2-1; a possible D gene is TRBD1 (5 bases). Per the germline V gene, CDR1 is LGHDT and CDR2 is YNNKEL (reference sequence). The CDR3 extends over 13 amino acids. V lost 7 bases and J 15 bases, leaving 22 bases between the germline ends. The CDR3 loop is CASIPHAADSRFF. In nucleotides, the CDR3 is TGTGCCAGCATCCCCCACGCTGCTGACAGCAGGTTCTTC.

This chain uses TRBV2 with TRBJ1-3; TRBD1 is a possible D gene (5 bases). V was clipped by 6 bases and J by 0 bases, with 12 bases between them. Germline CDR1 SNHLY, CDR2 FYNNEI. The CDR3 sequence is 15 residues long. CDR3 in amino acids: CASSADTSSGNTIYF. CDR3 nucleotides: TGTGCCAGCAGCGCGGACACCAGCTCTGGAAACACCATATATTTT.

In regard to this clonotype: Compared with germline, one end of the junction differs, possibly owing to a read error. The chain has TRBV20-1 and TRBJ1-4; D unclear. Germline V gives CDR1 DFQATT, CDR2 SNEGSKA (reference sequence). This CDR3 is 15 amino acids long. CDR3: CSARDPGIVNEKLFF. The CDR3 bases are TGCAGCGCTAGAGACCCTGGGATAGTTAATGAAAAACTGTTTTTT.

This clonotype was counted at least ten times. This chain joins TRBV7-2 and TRBJ2-3; no definite D call. The CDR3 consists of 12 residues. From germline, CDR1 is SGHTA and CDR2 FQGNSA. V lost 4 bases and J lost 4, with 6 bases in between. As DNA, the CDR3 is TGTGCCAGCAGCTCACGGGCAGATACGCAGTATTTT. Translation gives CASSSRADTQYF.

V is TRBV2 and J is TRBJ2-4; TRBD1 is a possible D gene (5 bases). Per the germline V gene, CDR1 is SNHLY and CDR2 is FYNNEI. The CDR3 runs 15 residues. V lost 6 bases and J lost 2, with 14 bases in between. CDR3: CASRVGGATKNIQYF. The DNA of the CDR3 is TGTGCCAGCAGGGTTGGTGGGGCTACCAAAAACATTCAGTACTTC.

This clonotype occurred a few times. J is TRBJ2-5 and V is TRBV4-1, with D possibly matching TRBD2 (6 bases). Per germline, CDR1 MGHRA and CDR2 YSYEKL. Trimming took off 4 bases at V and 1 base at J, with 13 bases between the two ends. There are 15 residues in the CDR3. The CDR3 nucleotides read TGCGCCAGCAGCCCCCAGGGAGGTATCCAAGAGACCCAGTACTTC. Its translation is CASSPQGGIQETQYF.

This clonotype is a singleton in its sample. V and J are TRBV6-2 or TRBV6-3 and TRBJ1-1, with D uncertain. The germline V gene has CDR1 MNHEY and CDR2 SVGEGT. Trimming cost V 5 bases and J 1 base, with 8 bases left between them. This CDR3 is built from 13 residues. In nucleotides, the CDR3 is TGTGCCAGCAGTCGCGCCAGGAACACTGAAGCTTTCTTT. Encoded protein: CASSRARNTEAFF.

This sequence joins TRBV29-1 and TRBJ1-1; 7 nucleotides agree with TRBD1. From germline, CDR1 is SQVTM and CDR2 ANQGSEA. V was pared by 7 bases and J by 7 bases, with 9 bases of the junction left unmatched. The CDR3 is 12 amino acids. The CDR3 here is CSGQGRLLEAFF. CDR3 nucleotide sequence: TGCAGCGGACAGGGACGTTTACTTGAAGCTTTCTTT.

The chain joins TRBV5-1 to TRBJ2-1, with D unresolved. V was shortened by 4 bases and J by 8 bases, with 19 bases between the two germline ends. The CDR3 extends over 15 amino acids. The germline CDR1 and CDR2 sequences are SGHRS and YFSETQ. The CDR3 bases are TGCGCCAGCAGCCCCAGACCACCCCTAAACGATGAGCAGTTCTTC. This codes for CASSPRPPLNDEQFF.

J is TRBJ1-3 and V is TRBV11-2; no clear D. This CDR3 comprises 15 residues. Trimming left V 4 bases short and J 0 bases short, with 10 bases between. Germline CDR1 is SGHAT and CDR2 is FQNNGV. The CDR3: CASSSSMSSGNTIYF. CDR3 nucleotide sequence: TGTGCCAGCAGCTCCTCCATGAGCTCTGGAAACACCATATATTTT.